The 21 T cell receptor beta chains below were found in one sample sequenced in a study of blood T cell repertoires in COVID-19. Libraries were prepared by immunoSEQ multiplex PCR; TCRdb keeps only in-frame clonotypes and omits some of them. The sample records some 290,000 clones, just over 90% being singletons. Sequencing was carried out using PBMCs or T cells enriched from blood (not recorded which). Source of these receptors: a woman between 40 and 50 years old with acute COVID-19.

J is TRBJ2-1 and V is TRBV18; D remains unclear. V shed 4 bases and J shed 7 bases, with 11 bases lying between them. This CDR3 is 13 amino acids long. CDR1 KGHSH and CDR2 LQKENI come from the germline V gene. This CDR3 is CASSLGLWNEQFF. The CDR3 DNA sequence: TGTGCCAGCTCACTTGGCCTCTGGAATGAGCAGTTCTTC.

The CDR3 protein is CASSQSGAHPNEQFF. In nucleotides, the CDR3 is TGTGCCAGCAGCCAGAGCGGGGCCCATCCTAATGAGCAGTTCTTC. The chain links TRBV9 to TRBJ2-1, with 7 bases identical to TRBD2. V was pared by 4 bases and J by 7 bases, with 11 bases of the junction left unmatched. The germline V gene has CDR1 SGDLS and CDR2 YYNGEE. The length of the CDR3 is 15 residues.

The rearrangement uses TRBV28 and TRBJ1-5; tentatively, D is TRBD1 (6 bases). This CDR3 spans 15 amino acids. CDR1 is MDHEN, CDR2 SYDVKM, per germline. V lost 6 bases and J 9 bases, leaving 21 bases between the germline ends. CDR3 sequence reads: CASSQNRALVGPQHF. The DNA of the CDR3 is TGTGCCAGCAGCCAAAACAGGGCATTGGTTGGGCCCCAGCATTTT.

This clone was picked up one time. This sequence joins TRBV11-3 and TRBJ2-1; TRBD2 aligns across 12 bases. This CDR3 is built from 15 residues. CDR1 and CDR2 (germline): SGHNT, YENEEA. Losses at the gene ends were 8 bases for V and 3 bases for J; bases not matched to a gene: 5. CDR3 DNA sequence: TGTGCCAGCGTTCTGACTAGCGGGAGCTACAATGAGCAGTTCTTC. Its protein product is CASVLTSGSYNEQFF.

V gene TRBV6-6 combines with J gene TRBJ2-2; 10 bases map to TRBD1. Germline CDR1 is MNHNY and CDR2 is SVGAGI (reference sequence). V gave up 5 bases and J gave up 5 bases; unmatched junction bases: 5. The length of the CDR3 is 15 residues. The CDR3 DNA follows: TGTGCCAGCAGTGCCCGACAGGGGGCAACCGGGGAGCTGTTTTTT. Translated: CASSARQGATGELFF.

The CDR3 loop is CASSPRASGNTIYF. DNA of the CDR3: TGTGCCAGCAGCCCCAGGGCTTCTGGAAACACCATATATTTT. This rearrangement joins TRBV3-1 (or the pseudogene TRBV3-2) to TRBJ1-3, with D possibly being TRBD1 (5 bases). Per the germline V gene, CDR1 is LGHDT and CDR2 is YNNKEL (reference sequence). Trimming left V 4 bases short and J 1 base short, with 8 bases between. CDR3 length: 14 amino acids.

The chain is built from TRBV7-2 and TRBJ2-3; D perhaps matches TRBD1 (8 bases). V lost 5 bases to trimming and J lost 6 bases, with 15 bases between them. CDR1 and CDR2 from the germline V gene are SGHTA and FQGNSA. The length of the CDR3 is 14 residues. The CDR3 loop reads CASSLQGGLDTQYF. The CDR3 DNA follows: TGTGCCAGCAGCCTACAGGGGGGGCTGGATACGCAGTATTTT.

This chain joins TRBV11-2 and TRBJ2-7, with TRBD1 matching 7 bases. CDR3 length equals 14 residues. The V gene's germline CDR1 is SGHAT and CDR2 FQNNGV. V gave up 3 bases and J gave up 2 bases; unmatched junction bases: 4. The CDR3 region has the DNA TGTGCCAGCAGCTTGTACAGGGGAGCCTACGAGCAGTACTTC. This gives the protein CASSLYRGAYEQYF.

The chain couples TRBV7-2 to TRBJ1-5; D call uncertain. Trimming removed 1 base at V and 6 bases at J, with 7 bases between. Germline CDR1 reads SGHTA; CDR2 reads FQGNSA. CDR3 length equals 13 residues. CDR3 sequence: CASSLDTSQPQHF. The CDR3 DNA reads TGTGCCAGCAGCTTAGATACCAGTCAGCCCCAGCATTTT.

Points on this clone: At the DNA level, this CDR3 is encoded by other sequences in the same sample as well. In DNA, the CDR3 is TGTGCCAGCAGTTACGGGGACAGGGGAGATTCACCCCTCCACTTT. It translates to CASSYGDRGDSPLHF. V gene TRBV6-5 combines with J gene TRBJ1-6; TRBD1 matches at 10 bases. Germline trimming cut 2 bases from V and 8 bases from J; bases unmatched to any gene: 3. This CDR3 region has 15 residues. The V gene's germline CDR1 is MNHEY and CDR2 SVGAGI.

This clone is a singleton in its sample. At one of its ends the junction is not consistent with the germline gene, which may arise from a read error. V usage is TRBV3-1 (or the pseudogene TRBV3-2) and J usage is TRBJ1-6; D may be TRBD1 (6 bases). The germline V gene encodes CDR1 LGHDT and CDR2 YNNKEL (reference sequence). The CDR3 totals 16 residues. CDR3 DNA: TGTGCCAGCAGCGAAGACACCCGACAGGTTAATTCACCCCTCCACTTT. Its translation: CASSEDTRQVNSPLHF.

The V call is TRBV30, the J call TRBJ2-5; D uncertain. Germline V gives CDR1 GTSNPN, CDR2 SVGIG (reference sequence). V was trimmed by 3 bases and J by 0 bases, leaving 5 bases between them. The CDR3 extends over 12 amino acids. The CDR3 loop reads CAWRQYQETQYF. CDR3 sequence (DNA): TGTGCCTGGAGACAGTACCAAGAGACCCAGTACTTC.

This chain uses TRBV5-1 with TRBJ1-1; D is ambiguous. Trimming shortened V by 0 bases and J by 0 bases, and 9 bases separated the two germline ends. The CDR3 loop spans 15 amino acids. Germline CDR1 is SGHRS and CDR2 is YFSETQ. CDR3 loop: CASSLDLNMNTEAFF. CDR3 nucleotides: TGCGCCAGCAGCTTGGATCTGAACATGAACACTGAAGCTTTCTTT. Drawing the rest from reference TRBV5-1 and TRBJ1-1, the complete variable domain is KAGVTQTPRYLIKTRGQQVTLSCSPISGHRSVSWYQQTPGQGLQFLFEYFSETQRNKGNFPGRFSGRQFSNSRSEMNVSTLELGDSALYLCASSLDLNMNTEAFFGQGTRLTVV.

The CDR3 DNA reads as TGTGCCAGCAGATTAGCGGGGGGAGAAACCTACGAGCAGTACTTC. Translated, it gives CASRLAGGETYEQYF. V and J are TRBV28 and TRBJ2-7, with 10 bases matching TRBD2. The V gene's germline CDR1 is MDHEN and CDR2 SYDVKM. The J segment lost 2 bases and the V segment lost 6 bases, leaving 7 bases of the junction unmatched. CDR3 length: 15 amino acids.

This clone was observed once. The rearrangement links TRBV6-1 to TRBJ2-1; no firm D call. Germline CDR1 is MNHNS and CDR2 is SASEGT. With 0 bases removed from V and 4 bases from J, the gap between germline ends came to 4 bases. The CDR3 spans 13 residues. The CDR3 sequence: CASSEASYNEQFF. CDR3 DNA sequence: TGTGCCAGCAGTGAAGCCTCGTACAATGAGCAGTTCTTC.

The chain recombines TRBV6-5 with TRBJ2-5, with 10 bases fitting TRBD1. After removal of 0 bases from V and 5 bases from J, the junction contained 6 bases not matched to a gene. This CDR3 comprises 16 residues. Germline CDR1 and CDR2: MNHEY and SVGAGI. The CDR3 DNA is TGTGCCAGCAGTTACTCTCGACAGGGGGCTTTGGAGACCCAGTACTTC. Amino acids: CASSYSRQGALETQYF.

The V and J genes are TRBV28 and TRBJ2-1; 7 nucleotides line up with TRBD2. CDR1 is MDHEN, CDR2 SYDVKM, per germline. V was pared by 3 bases and J by 13 bases, with 6 bases of the junction left unmatched. The CDR3 runs to 12 residues. In DNA form, the CDR3 reads TGTGCCAGCAGTTTTGGTGCGGGAGCACAGTTCTTC. It yields the protein CASSFGAGAQFF. The full variable domain, completed using reference TRBV28 and TRBJ2-1, is DVKVTQSSRYLVKRTGEKVFLECVQDMDHENMFWYRQDPGLGLRLIYFSYDVKMKEKGDIPEGYSVSREKKERFSLILESASTNQTSMYLCASSFGAGAQFFGPGTRLTVL.

V and J are TRBV4-1 and TRBJ2-1; 11 bases line up with TRBD1. CDR1 and CDR2 from the germline V gene are MGHRA and YSYEKL. This CDR3 contains 16 residues. Trimming took 5 bases from V and 6 from J; bases not matched to a gene: 9. The CDR3 nucleotides are TGCGCCAGCAGCTCTAGTCGGACAGGGGGCCCCAATGAGCAGTTCTTC. Protein sequence: CASSSSRTGGPNEQFF.

The rearrangement links TRBV18 to TRBJ1-1; TRBD1 matches 9 bases. Trimming took 4 bases from V and 5 from J; bases not matched to a gene: 14. CDR3 length: 17 amino acids. Germline CDR1 KGHSH, CDR2 LQKENI. CDR3 residues: CASSRQTGGADLTEAFF. The CDR3 bases are TGTGCCAGCTCACGACAAACAGGGGGCGCGGATTTAACTGAAGCTTTCTTT.

With regard to this clone: This CDR3 is also generated by other DNA sequences in the sample. The rearrangement joins TRBV5-1 to TRBJ1-2; D possibly corresponds to TRBD1 (5 bases). Germline V gene sequence: CDR1 SGHRS, CDR2 YFSETQ. The CDR3 is made up of 13 amino acids. Trimming removed 0 bases from V and 7 bases from J, with 10 bases in between. The CDR3 nucleotides are TGCGCCAGCAGCTTGGCGGGGGGACGTGGCTACACCTTC. Translating it yields CASSLAGGRGYTF.

The chain combines TRBV30 with TRBJ1-5; 7 nucleotides match TRBD1. Trimming at V came to 1 base and at J to 5 bases, leaving 2 bases not matched to a gene. The CDR3 totals 13 residues. Per the germline V gene, CDR1 is GTSNPN and CDR2 is SVGIG (reference sequence). The CDR3 nucleotides read TGTGCCTGGAGTGAGGGACAGTATCAGCCCCAGCATTTT. Residues: CAWSEGQYQPQHF.